These 25 T cell receptor beta chains were sequenced from one sample in a study of blood T cell repertoires in COVID-19. Sequencing used immunoSEQ multiplex PCR; TCRdb keeps in-frame clones, though not all of them. This sample yields hundreds of thousands of clones, of which around 89% are seen a single time; 1.1% belongs to the top ten. Specimen: PBMCs or T cells enriched from blood (not recorded which). These receptors were collected from a young man who had recovered from COVID-19.

The table lists this clone with a count of one. The CDR3 region has the DNA TGTGCCAGCTCACCATGGGCTAGCGGGAGGGATGAGCAGTTCTTC. Its translation: CASSPWASGRDEQFF. J is TRBJ2-1 and V is TRBV18, with 12 bases that match TRBD2. The CDR3 is 15 amino acids. Germline V gene data show CDR1 as KGHSH and CDR2 as LQKENI. V dropped 2 bases and J dropped 8; count of bases not matched to a gene: 4. The whole variable domain, filled in from reference TRBV18 and TRBJ2-1, reads NAGVMQNPRHLVRRRGQEARLRCSPMKGHSHVYWYRQLPEEGLKFMVYLQKENIIDESGMPKERFSAEFPKEGPSILRIQQVVRGDSAAYFCASSPWASGRDEQFFGPGTRLTVL.

Here the CDR3 DNA reads TGCGCCAGCAGTCTGCGGGGGGCGGGAGAGACCCAGTACTTC. It translates to CASSLRGAGETQYF. The chain joins TRBV23-1 to TRBJ2-5; 8 nucleotides agree with TRBD2. TRBV23-1 is filed as an ORF, its function uncertain. The junction had 5 bases not matched to a gene; V was cut back by 4 bases and J by 4 bases. The CDR3 is 14 residues long.

V usage is TRBV9 and J usage is TRBJ2-1; TRBD2 aligns across 7 bases. The CDR3 runs 15 residues. V shed 5 bases and J 3 bases; nucleotides not matched to a gene: 8. Germline CDR1 and CDR2: SGDLS and YYNGEE. The CDR3 loop reads CASSSSGMGYNEQFF. CDR3 nucleotide sequence: TGTGCCAGCAGTTCCAGCGGGATGGGCTACAATGAGCAGTTCTTC.

V usage is TRBV16 and J usage is TRBJ1-2; 7 bases fit TRBD1. V was clipped by 2 bases and J by 7 bases; unmatched bases: 13. CDR1 KGHSY and CDR2 FQNENV come from the germline V gene. The CDR3 loop spans 16 amino acids. CDR3 protein: CASSQPGQMARGGYTF. CDR3 sequence (DNA): TGTGCCAGCAGCCAACCGGGACAGATGGCGAGAGGTGGCTACACCTTC.

The chain joins TRBV5-1 to TRBJ1-6, with D possibly TRBD1 on 5 matching bases. The V gene lost 0 bases and the J gene lost 6 bases, with 7 bases spanning the gap. The CDR3 covers 14 residues. Germline CDR1 reads SGHRS; CDR2 reads YFSETQ. CDR3 coding DNA: TGCGCCAGCAGCTTGGGGACAAGTAATTCACCCCTCCACTTT. It encodes CASSLGTSNSPLHF.

The V and J genes are TRBV28 and TRBJ2-7, with D unclear. This CDR3 has 13 amino acids. CDR1 and CDR2 from the germline V gene are MDHEN and SYDVKM. V lost 6 bases to trimming and J lost 0 bases, with 9 bases between them. CDR3 nucleotides: TGTGCCAGCAGGGTCGGTAGCTCCTACGAGCAGTACTTC. Residues: CASRVGSSYEQYF. Together with reference TRBV28 and TRBJ2-7, the CDR3 gives the full variable domain: DVKVTQSSRYLVKRTGEKVFLECVQDMDHENMFWYRQDPGLGLRLIYFSYDVKMKEKGDIPEGYSVSREKKERFSLILESASTNQTSMYLCASRVGSSYEQYFGPGTRLTVT.

This chain uses TRBV21-1 with TRBJ2-7; the table gives TRBD2 as D, unverified against the DNA. TRBV21-1 is a listed pseudogene. The CDR3 sequence is 13 residues long. As DNA, the CDR3 is TGTGCCAGCAGCAAAGTTGTTTGGACTAGTCGGTACTTC. It specifies CASSKVVWTSRYF.

This rearrangement joins TRBV6-6 to TRBJ1-2; 9 bases match TRBD1. The CDR3 has 14 residues. V trimming: 11 bases; J trimming: 8 bases; junction bases outside the gene matches: 15. Germline V lookup: CDR1 MNHNY, CDR2 SVGAGI (reference sequence). Here the CDR3 reads CAVHRGRLTEGYTF. CDR3 nucleotides: TGTGCCGTACACAGGGGGCGCTTAACGGAAGGCTACACCTTC.

This chain joins TRBV5-8 and TRBJ1-2; possible D gene TRBD1, 5 bases. Trimming cost V 0 bases and J 4 bases, with 10 bases left between them. The CDR3 is 14 residues long. Germline V lookup: CDR1 SGHTS, CDR2 YDEGEE. The CDR3 DNA is TGTGCCAGCAGCTTGGGTGGAGGGACCTATGGCTACACCTTC. This sequence encodes CASSLGGGTYGYTF.

The V call is TRBV12-3 or TRBV12-4, the J call TRBJ2-1, with TRBD1 as a possible D gene (6 bases). This CDR3 is built from 11 residues. V shed 8 bases and J shed 7 bases, with 9 bases lying between them. As DNA, the CDR3 is TGTGCCAGCTCCAGGGGTAATGAGCAGTTCTTC. Protein: CASSRGNEQFF.

This clone was picked up a small number of times. The chain links TRBV5-5 to TRBJ2-7, with 7 bases matching TRBD1. There are 14 residues in the CDR3. J lost 3 bases, V lost 4 bases, and 7 bases had no gene match. CDR1 is SGHKS and CDR2 is YYEKEE in the germline V gene (reference sequence). The CDR3 DNA reads as TGTGCCAGCAGCGGCAGGACAGGCAGCTACGAGCAGTACTTC. It yields the protein CASSGRTGSYEQYF.

Concerning this clone itself: The sample has other DNA sequences that encode this CDR3 too. V is TRBV24-1 and J is TRBJ2-7, with D possibly matching TRBD2 (6 bases). The CDR3 is made up of 15 amino acids. The V and J ends lost 3 bases and 1 base respectively, with 12 bases between them. In germline, CDR1 is KGHDR, CDR2 SFDVKD. The CDR3 loop is CATSDARGDSYEQYF. The DNA of the CDR3 is TGTGCCACCAGTGATGCGCGGGGCGATTCCTACGAGCAGTACTTC.

The CDR3 here is CATSDGRRQGLSNQPQHF. The CDR3 DNA reads as TGTGCCACCAGTGACGGAAGGAGACAGGGCCTAAGCAATCAGCCCCAGCATTTT. The V and J genes are TRBV24-1 and TRBJ1-5; 7 bases are a match to TRBD1. J lost 1 base, V lost 4 bases, and 12 bases had no gene match. The CDR3 is 18 residues long. Germline assignment: CDR1 KGHDR and CDR2 SFDVKD.

This clone was seen a single time. J is TRBJ1-2 and V is TRBV7-6; 7 bases are a match to TRBD1. The CDR3 is 16 residues long. J gave up 6 bases and V 1 base, and 11 bases lay outside the gene matches. Germline V CDR1 and CDR2: SGHVS, FNYEAQ. The CDR3 coding sequence is TGTGCCAGCAGCTTAGTGGTAGACGGGCAGGGGGATGGCTACACCTTC. Protein product: CASSLVVDGQGDGYTF.

V usage is TRBV28 and J usage is TRBJ2-3, with a tentative D call TRBD1 (6 bases). The V end lost 2 bases, the J end lost 10 bases, and 10 bases lay between the germline ends. The CDR3 length is 12 residues. Germline values: CDR1 MDHEN, CDR2 SYDVKM. The CDR3 here is CASSLTTGSQYF. The CDR3 DNA reads TGTGCCAGCAGTTTAACAACAGGGTCGCAGTATTTT.

This clone was counted once. The rearrangement uses TRBV28 and TRBJ2-3; a possible D gene is TRBD1 (6 bases). Germline CDR1 and CDR2: MDHEN and SYDVKM. This CDR3 comprises 15 residues. Trimming left V 10 bases short and J 2 bases short, with 19 bases between. The CDR3 nucleotides read TGTGCCACCTTAAGATGGACAGAGGTCACAGATACGCAGTATTTT. Its protein product is CATLRWTEVTDTQYF.

The V and J genes are TRBV6-4 and TRBJ2-7; D perhaps matches TRBD2 (6 bases). Germline values: CDR1 MRHNA, CDR2 SNTAGT. CDR3 length equals 14 residues. V shed 5 bases and J shed 3 bases, with 14 bases lying between them. CDR3 region: CASSRQRADYEQYF. The CDR3 DNA follows: TGTGCCAGCAGTCGTCAGCGGGCCGACTACGAGCAGTACTTC.

The rearrangement uses TRBV4-1 and TRBJ1-5, with D tentatively TRBD1 (5 bases). Trimming stripped 0 bases from V and 1 base from J, with 16 bases between. The CDR3 is made up of 18 amino acids. Germline values: CDR1 MGHRA, CDR2 YSYEKL. CDR3 nucleotides: TGCGCCAGCAGCCAAGATCTTGGGGCTGGAAGGAGCAATCAGCCCCAGCATTTT. The encoded protein is CASSQDLGAGRSNQPQHF.

The V gene is TRBV7-9, the J gene TRBJ1-2; D is uncertain. Trimming cost V 5 bases and J 4 bases, with 14 bases left between them. The CDR3 contains 14 residues. Germline loops: CDR1 SEHNR, CDR2 FQNEAQ (reference sequence). This CDR3 reads CASSPQAVVYGYTF. CDR3 sequence (DNA): TGTGCCAGCAGCCCGCAGGCAGTAGTCTATGGCTACACCTTC.

V gene TRBV28 combines with J gene TRBJ1-5; possibly TRBD1 for D (5 bases). This CDR3 is built from 14 residues. Germline CDR1 is MDHEN and CDR2 is SYDVKM. V was trimmed by 10 bases and J by 3 bases, leaving 16 bases between them. CDR3 loop: CATRLGRVNQPQHF. The DNA for the CDR3 is TGTGCCACACGCCTCGGCAGGGTCAATCAGCCCCAGCATTTT.

This clone was detected only once. The chain uses TRBV28 and TRBJ1-2, with 7 positions matching TRBD1. In germline, CDR1 is MDHEN, CDR2 SYDVKM. V shed 3 bases and J 0 bases; nucleotides not matched to a gene: 22. The CDR3 runs 21 residues. The CDR3, as DNA: TGTGCCAGCAGTTTTTCGTTAGGGGATGTTTTGAGGGGGACAGCTAACTATGGCTACACCTTC. It yields the protein CASSFSLGDVLRGTANYGYTF.

This sequence joins TRBV5-1 and TRBJ1-4; a weak D match, TRBD1 (6 bases). The germline gives CDR1 SGHRS, CDR2 YFSETQ. V dropped 4 bases and J dropped 7 bases, with 17 bases sitting between them. This CDR3 contains 15 residues. The CDR3 DNA is TGCGCCAGCAGCAATGGGGGGGCGGCAGGTGAAAAACTGTTTTTT. Encoded protein: CASSNGGAAGEKLFF.

This chain joins TRBV12-3 or TRBV12-4 and TRBJ1-4, with unresolved D. The CDR3 is 13 residues long. Trimming stripped 4 bases from V and 13 bases from J, with 16 bases between. The chain's CDR3 is CASSSRTEAGLFF. CDR3 sequence (DNA): TGTGCCAGCAGTTCTCGGACGGAAGCGGGACTGTTTTTT.

The CDR3 nucleotides read TGTGCCAGCAGTTTGGTCCACCAGGGTATAGGGGGGCAGTACTTC. Protein product: CASSLVHQGIGGQYF. This chain uses TRBV28 with TRBJ2-7, with D possibly matching TRBD1 (6 bases). V was shortened by 3 bases and J by 9 bases, with 21 bases between the two germline ends. The CDR3 has 15 residues. The germline gives CDR1 MDHEN, CDR2 SYDVKM.

The chain couples TRBV18 to TRBJ2-1; 8 nucleotides match TRBD2. Germline V gives CDR1 KGHSH, CDR2 LQKENI. J gave up 2 bases and V 0 bases, and 3 bases lay outside the gene matches. CDR3 length equals 16 residues. The CDR3 region is CASSPPSREAYNEQFF. The CDR3 DNA sequence: TGTGCCAGCTCACCACCGTCGCGGGAGGCCTACAATGAGCAGTTCTTC.